This T cell receptor (beta chain) stems from a study of blood T cell repertoires in COVID-19. At the level of the study: PBMCs, B-cell-depleted T cells, or T cells were the source of the cDNA or gDNA that made up the material.

In germline, CDR1 is WNHNN, CDR2 SYGVQD (reference sequence). This CDR3 contains 14 residues. Deletions cut 5 bases from V and 4 bases from J, with 14 bases between. As processed by the authors: How many nucleated cells were present was estimated from reference gene primer amplification. Clones were read by immunoSEQ multiplex PCR, and TCRdb kept only the in-frame ones, dropping some. V and J calls and clone size come straight from that table; D and trimming were deduced from the DNA. Of 150,000 to 200,000 clones in the sample, approximately 80% were seen once. The sample comprised peripheral blood. The chain uses TRBV10-1 and TRBJ1-1; D is possibly TRBD1 (5 bases). This receptor was identified in a woman aged 40-49 years with COVID-19, enrolled during active disease. The CDR3 DNA reads TGCGCCAGCAGTCCCCCAGGGCAAGGCACTGAAGCTTTCTTT. As protein: CASSPPGQGTEAFF.